A selection of T cell receptor beta chains follows, all from one sample in a study of shared clonotypes between healthy human individuals. The repertoire was sequenced with immunoSEQ multiplex PCR; TCRdb's copy has only in-frame clones and lacks some. Among over 2,000,000 clones listed, 93% were seen once. Sequenced sample: naive CD8+ T cells from PBMCs. The receptors come from a man between 18 and 29 years old in good health. Some clones in this sample may be carry-over from other donors' samples. Each CDR3 is given with its conserved first and last residue. Each record gives: clone size, J gene, D gene, V gene, CDR3 protein, CDR3 DNA. A D gene is named only where the DNA matches it firmly. Expanded clones get a size class; other rows say once, few or many, or leave the size out.

clone_size: -
j_call: TRBJ2-5
d_call: -
v_call: TRBV7-9
cdr3_aa: CASSLVASQETQYF
cdr3_nt: TGTGCCAGCAGCTTAGTGGCCAGCCAAGAGACCCAGTACTTC

clone_size: -
j_call: TRBJ2-2
d_call: -
v_call: TRBV7-6
cdr3_aa: CASSLISPASAGELFF
cdr3_nt: TGTGCCAGCAGCTTAATATCCCCGGCTAGCGCCGGGGAGCTGTTTTTT

clone_size: few
j_call: TRBJ2-1
d_call: TRBD2
v_call: TRBV27
cdr3_aa: CASSLKGTSIDEQFF
cdr3_nt: TGTGCCAGCAGTTTAAAGGGGACTAGTATTGATGAGCAGTTCTTC

clone_size: -
j_call: TRBJ2-3
d_call: -
v_call: TRBV6-1
cdr3_aa: CASSVLRRPTDTQYF
cdr3_nt: TGTGCCAGCAGTGTACTACGAAGACCCACAGATACGCAGTATTTT

clone_size: few
j_call: TRBJ1-1
d_call: -
v_call: TRBV19
cdr3_aa: CASRVPGTEAFF
cdr3_nt: TGTGCCAGTAGAGTCCCGGGCACTGAAGCTTTCTTT

clone_size: -
j_call: TRBJ2-1
d_call: -
v_call: TRBV9
cdr3_aa: CASSVGGVPNEQFF
cdr3_nt: TGTGCCAGCAGCGTGGGGGGAGTGCCCAATGAGCAGTTCTTC

clone_size: -
j_call: TRBJ2-3
d_call: -
v_call: TRBV5-4
cdr3_aa: CASSDARELVGTDTQYF
cdr3_nt: TGTGCCAGCAGCGATGCCAGGGAGTTGGTAGGAACAGATACGCAGTATTTT

clone_size: -
j_call: TRBJ2-4
d_call: TRBD1
v_call: TRBV27
cdr3_aa: CASSKDRGGAKNIQYF
cdr3_nt: TGTGCCAGCAGTAAGGACAGGGGTGGGGCCAAAAACATTCAGTACTTC

clone_size: -
j_call: TRBJ2-2
d_call: -
v_call: TRBV7-6
cdr3_aa: CASSFPGQNTGELFF
cdr3_nt: TGTGCCAGCAGCTTTCCGGGACAGAACACCGGGGAGCTGTTTTTT

clone_size: -
j_call: TRBJ2-1
d_call: TRBD2
v_call: TRBV6-1
cdr3_aa: CASSEPTSGKDEQFF
cdr3_nt: TGTGCCAGCAGTGAACCCACTAGCGGGAAGGATGAGCAGTTCTTC

clone_size: -
j_call: TRBJ2-5
d_call: -
v_call: TRBV10-1
cdr3_aa: CALEVWQAPKETQYF
cdr3_nt: TGCGCCCTCGAGGTGTGGCAAGCTCCCAAAGAGACCCAGTACTTC

clone_size: -
j_call: TRBJ1-1
d_call: -
v_call: TRBV10-2
cdr3_aa: CASRTQRSEAFF
cdr3_nt: TGCGCCAGCAGAACACAGAGGTCTGAAGCTTTCTTT

clone_size: -
j_call: TRBJ1-4
d_call: TRBD1
v_call: TRBV7-9
cdr3_aa: CASSLDREGEKLFF
cdr3_nt: TGTGCCAGCAGCTTGGACAGGGAGGGAGAAAAACTGTTTTTT

clone_size: once
j_call: TRBJ1-2
d_call: -
v_call: TRBV6-6
cdr3_aa: CASSYSTHPVLYGYTF
cdr3_nt: TGTGCCAGCAGTTACTCTACCCACCCCGTCCTCTATGGCTACACCTTC